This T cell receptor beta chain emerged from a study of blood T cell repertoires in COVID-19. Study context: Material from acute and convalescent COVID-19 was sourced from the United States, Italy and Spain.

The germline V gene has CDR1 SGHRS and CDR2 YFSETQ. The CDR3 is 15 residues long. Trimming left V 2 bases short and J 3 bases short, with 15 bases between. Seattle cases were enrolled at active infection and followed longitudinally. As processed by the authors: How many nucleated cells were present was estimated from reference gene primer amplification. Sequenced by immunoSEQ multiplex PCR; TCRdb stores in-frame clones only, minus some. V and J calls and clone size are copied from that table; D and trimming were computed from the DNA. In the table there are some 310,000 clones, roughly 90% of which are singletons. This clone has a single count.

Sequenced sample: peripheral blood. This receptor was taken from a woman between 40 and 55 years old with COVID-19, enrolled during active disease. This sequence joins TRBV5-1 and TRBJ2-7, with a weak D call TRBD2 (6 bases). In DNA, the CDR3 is TGCGCCAGCAGCTTCATCCCTTGGGGGGACTACGAGCAGTACTTC. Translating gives CASSFIPWGDYEQYF.